The next 26 T cell receptor beta chains were all read from a single sample in a study of control samples from healthy donors and cancer patients. Sequenced by immunoSEQ multiplex PCR; TCRdb stores in-frame clones only, minus some. The sample consists of some 150,000 clones, about 91% of them appearing once. Source material: blood. Receptors were obtained from a man under 40 in good health.

In DNA, the CDR3 is TGTGCCACGAAACCCCAGGGTGGGAATGAAAAACTGTTTTTT. Translation gives CATKPQGGNEKLFF. The chain couples TRBV5-5 to TRBJ1-4; maybe TRBD1 (5 bases). Trimming pared 9 bases from V and 5 bases from J, leaving 17 bases between. The CDR3 consists of 14 residues. The germline gives CDR1 SGHKS, CDR2 YYEKEE (reference sequence). The variable domain in full, with the rest retrieved from reference TRBV5-5 and TRBJ1-4, is DAGVTQSPTHLIKTRGQQVTLRCSPISGHKSVSWYQQVLGQGPQFIFQYYEKEERGRGNFPDRFSARQFPNYSSELNVNALLLGDSALYLCATKPQGGNEKLFFGSGTQLSVL.

The V gene is TRBV6-1, the J gene TRBJ1-1; 10 positions match TRBD1. Germline V lookup: CDR1 MNHNS, CDR2 SASEGT. This CDR3 region has 16 residues. Trimming removed 5 bases from V and 1 base from J; junction bases left unmatched: 7. In DNA, the CDR3 is TGTGCCAGCAGTCAAGGGACAGGGGTAAGGAACACTGAAGCTTTCTTT. Translation: CASSQGTGVRNTEAFF.

This chain links TRBV5-6 with TRBJ1-2, with 7 bases aligning to TRBD1. Germline lookup yields CDR1 SGHDT and CDR2 YYEEEE. J lost 5 bases, V lost 7 bases, and 20 bases had no gene match. The CDR3 runs to 17 residues. This chain's CDR3 is CASAFGQALNGSYGYTF. The DNA of the CDR3 is TGTGCCAGCGCTTTTGGACAGGCTCTAAACGGAAGTTATGGCTACACCTTC.

The V and J genes are TRBV7-2 and TRBJ1-1; 7 positions match TRBD1. This CDR3 contains 15 residues. After removal of 4 bases from V and 1 base from J, the junction contained 6 bases not matched to a gene. The V gene's germline CDR1 is SGHTA and CDR2 FQGNSA. The CDR3 bases are TGTGCCAGCAGCTCGGGGACAGCGTCGAACACTGAAGCTTTCTTT. Amino acid sequence: CASSSGTASNTEAFF.

This rearrangement joins TRBV9 to TRBJ2-1; D gene uncertain. This CDR3 contains 13 residues. Per germline, CDR1 SGDLS and CDR2 YYNGEE. V shed 3 bases and J shed 5 bases, with 9 bases lying between them. The CDR3 here is CASSEVVNNEQFF. CDR3 nucleotide sequence: TGTGCCAGCAGCGAGGTAGTGAACAATGAGCAGTTCTTC.

The chain is built from TRBV6-1 and TRBJ1-3; D perhaps matches TRBD1 (5 bases). V was pared by 1 base and J by 0 bases, with 10 bases between. CDR1 MNHNS and CDR2 SASEGT come from the germline V gene. The CDR3 covers 16 residues. CDR3: CASSEVGRGSGNTIYF. The CDR3 bases are TGTGCCAGCAGTGAAGTGGGTAGGGGCTCTGGAAACACCATATATTTT.

This clone was seen many times. The rearrangement joins TRBV29-1 to TRBJ2-2, with D possibly TRBD1 on 6 matching bases. This CDR3 spans 13 amino acids. The V gene's germline CDR1 is SQVTM and CDR2 ANQGSEA. Trimming stripped 7 bases from V and 0 bases from J, with 9 bases between. CDR3 region: CSGGHSNTGELFF. For the CDR3, the DNA is TGCAGCGGGGGACACTCGAACACCGGGGAGCTGTTTTTT.

The V gene is TRBV30, the J gene TRBJ2-7, with D perhaps TRBD1 (6 bases). This CDR3 is built from 14 residues. The germline V gene has CDR1 GTSNPN and CDR2 SVGIG (reference sequence). The V gene lost 0 bases and the J gene lost 3 bases, with 12 bases spanning the gap. The CDR3 DNA reads TGTGCCTGGAGTGTGGGGGCTACCCTCTACGAGCAGTACTTC. Protein sequence: CAWSVGATLYEQYF.

The rearrangement links TRBV4-2 to TRBJ1-2, with a tentative D call TRBD1 (6 bases). The V gene lost 0 bases and the J gene lost 7 bases, with 12 bases spanning the gap. Germline assignment: CDR1 LGHNA and CDR2 YNFKEQ. The CDR3 has 14 residues. CDR3 protein: CASSQDRRGGGYTF. CDR3 in DNA: TGTGCCAGCAGCCAAGATCGCAGGGGAGGTGGCTACACCTTC.

The rearrangement uses TRBV27 and TRBJ2-2, with D maybe TRBD2 (5 bases). The ends were cut back, 0 bases at V and 5 bases at J, with 25 bases in the middle. CDR3 length: 20 residues. Per germline, CDR1 MNHEY and CDR2 SMNVEV (reference sequence). The CDR3 nucleotides are TGTGCCAGCAGTTTATCTATCGGACTTTCTACAATCGGGCCAACCGGGGAGCTGTTTTTT. It is translated as CASSLSIGLSTIGPTGELFF.

The chain uses TRBV13 and TRBJ2-3; D might be TRBD1 (5 bases). This CDR3 spans 13 amino acids. The germline CDR1 and CDR2 sequences are PRHDT and FYEKMQ (reference sequence). V was shortened by 6 bases and J by 0 bases, with 7 bases between the two germline ends. The CDR3 region is CASRGESTDTQYF. Written as DNA, the CDR3 is TGTGCCAGCAGAGGGGAAAGCACAGATACGCAGTATTTT. The variable domain in full, with the rest retrieved from reference TRBV13 and TRBJ2-3, is AAGVIQSPRHLIKEKRETATLKCYPIPRHDTVYWYQQGPGQDPQFLISFYEKMQSDKGSIPDRFSAQQFSDYHSELNMSSLELGDSALYFCASRGESTDTQYFGPGTRLTVL.

The chain carries TRBV6-5 and TRBJ1-1, with 7 bases that match TRBD1. This CDR3 region has 13 residues. CDR1 is MNHEY and CDR2 is SVGAGI in the germline V gene. The J segment lost 11 bases and the V segment lost 4 bases, leaving 10 bases of the junction unmatched. Written as DNA, the CDR3 is TGTGCCAGCAGTTTCCAGGGGGGTCGCGGGGCTTTCTTT. Protein product: CASSFQGGRGAFF.

This rearrangement joins TRBV5-4 to TRBJ1-6; D is possibly TRBD1 (6 bases). CDR3 length: 15 amino acids. CDR1 and CDR2 (germline): SGHNT, YYREEE (reference sequence). Trimming removed 4 bases from V and 8 bases from J, with 16 bases in between. The CDR3 sequence is CASSPGGATDSPLHF. CDR3 DNA: TGTGCCAGCAGCCCGGGGGGGGCGACAGATTCACCCCTCCACTTT.

This rearrangement joins TRBV11-3 to TRBJ2-1; no clear D. This CDR3 comprises 12 residues. Trimming took off 1 base at V and 6 bases at J, with 4 bases between the two ends. Germline lookup yields CDR1 SGHNT and CDR2 YENEEA. The CDR3 bases are TGTGCCAGCAGCTTAGGTGTCAATGAGCAGTTCTTC. This sequence encodes CASSLGVNEQFF.

This chain joins TRBV5-1 and TRBJ2-1; D gene unclear. CDR1 is SGHRS and CDR2 is YFSETQ in the germline V gene. The length of the CDR3 is 11 residues. Trimming took off 0 bases at V and 5 bases at J, with 0 bases between the two ends. CDR3 nucleotide sequence: TGCGCCAGCAGCTTGGACAATGAGCAGTTCTTC. Translation gives CASSLDNEQFF.

J is TRBJ1-2 and V is TRBV11-2; tentative D call: TRBD1 (5 bases). The CDR3 totals 12 residues. Germline V gene sequence: CDR1 SGHAT, CDR2 FQNNGV. Trimming shortened V by 2 bases and J by 8 bases, and 9 bases separated the two germline ends. The DNA for the CDR3 is TGTGCCAGCAGCTTACTAGGGGTAGGCTACACCTTC. This translates into CASSLLGVGYTF.

The gene calls are TRBV21-1 and TRBJ2-6; the DNA was not used to check the table's D call, TRBD1. TRBV21-1 is a documented pseudogene. This CDR3 has 19 residues. The CDR3, as DNA: TGTGCCAGCAGCAAAGTCCAGGCGCCACTCTACTCTGGGGCCAACGTCCTGACTTTC. Amino acids: CASSKVQAPLYSGANVLTF.

The chain couples TRBV5-6 to TRBJ1-5; TRBD1 might be the D (6 bases). The germline V and J ends were trimmed by 4 bases and 7 bases, with 18 bases remaining between them. Germline V gene data show CDR1 as SGHDT and CDR2 as YYEEEE. The CDR3 is 15 residues long. CDR3 amino acids: CASSVSGVGAQPQHF. CDR3 in DNA: TGTGCCAGCAGCGTCTCAGGGGTTGGAGCGCAGCCCCAGCATTTT.

The chain has TRBV6-5 and TRBJ1-1; possibly TRBD1 for D (6 bases). This CDR3 is 14 amino acids long. The germline V gene has CDR1 MNHEY and CDR2 SVGAGI. V was clipped by 5 bases and J by 5 bases, with 15 bases between them. CDR3 residues: CASSPGGAGTEAFF. CDR3 nucleotides: TGTGCCAGCAGTCCTGGGGGGGCGGGGACTGAAGCTTTCTTT.

V is TRBV13 and J is TRBJ2-5, with 14 positions matching TRBD2. CDR1 and CDR2 (germline): PRHDT, FYEKMQ (reference sequence). The CDR3 is 18 amino acids. Trimming took 5 bases from V and 0 from J; bases not matched to a gene: 8. The CDR3 reads CASSPRLAGGLHQETQYF. The CDR3 DNA follows: TGTGCCAGCAGCCCTCGACTAGCGGGGGGGCTCCACCAAGAGACCCAGTACTTC.

The rearrangement links TRBV5-6 to TRBJ1-2; the D is unclear. The V end lost 1 base, the J end lost 5 bases, and 6 bases lay between the germline ends. The CDR3 is made up of 12 amino acids. Germline CDR1 SGHDT, CDR2 YYEEEE. CDR3 residues: CASSLSVYGYTF. CDR3 coding DNA: TGTGCCAGCAGCTTGTCGGTGTATGGCTACACCTTC.

The V gene is TRBV28, the J gene TRBJ2-5, with D uncertain. V was cut by 3 bases and J by 2 bases, with 13 bases left in between. CDR3 length: 15 amino acids. Germline CDR1 is MDHEN and CDR2 is SYDVKM. CDR3 in amino acids: CASSFWRNRQETQYF. The CDR3 DNA sequence: TGTGCCAGCAGTTTTTGGCGGAATCGGCAAGAGACCCAGTACTTC.

The V call is TRBV7-2, the J call TRBJ2-7, with D tentatively TRBD1 (6 bases). Trimming cost V 1 base and J 2 bases, with 6 bases left between them. The length of the CDR3 is 13 residues. Germline V gene data show CDR1 as SGHTA and CDR2 as FQGNSA. CDR3 residues: CASSLGTAYEQYF. Here the CDR3 DNA reads TGTGCCAGCAGCTTAGGGACAGCCTACGAGCAGTACTTC.

The chain uses TRBV11-2 and TRBJ1-1; no clear D. V was trimmed by 1 base and J by 1 base, leaving 4 bases between them. Germline V CDR1 and CDR2: SGHAT, FQNNGV. This CDR3 is 13 amino acids long. The CDR3 spells CASSLVPNTEAFF. CDR3 bases: TGTGCCAGCAGCTTAGTACCGAACACTGAAGCTTTCTTT.

The chain employs TRBV19 and TRBJ1-1; possible D gene TRBD1, 5 bases. CDR1 LNHDA and CDR2 SQIVND come from the germline V gene (reference sequence). V dropped 11 bases and J dropped 0 bases, with 13 bases sitting between them. This CDR3 comprises 13 residues. As DNA, the CDR3 is TGTGCCTGCCGGTTGGGGGTGAACACTGAAGCTTTCTTT. The encoded protein is CACRLGVNTEAFF.

The genes are TRBV5-1 and TRBJ1-1; TRBD1 agrees at 10 bases. Per the germline V gene, CDR1 is SGHRS and CDR2 is YFSETQ. This CDR3 region has 15 residues. The junction had 2 bases not matched to a gene; V was cut back by 0 bases and J by 3 bases. CDR3 DNA sequence: TGCGCCAGCAGCTTGGGTGACAGGGGGCACACTGAAGCTTTCTTT. It codes for CASSLGDRGHTEAFF. The variable domain in full, with the rest retrieved from reference TRBV5-1 and TRBJ1-1, is KAGVTQTPRYLIKTRGQQVTLSCSPISGHRSVSWYQQTPGQGLQFLFEYFSETQRNKGNFPGRFSGRQFSNSRSEMNVSTLELGDSALYLCASSLGDRGHTEAFFGQGTRLTVV.